This T cell receptor (beta chain) was found in a study of T cell changes during pregnancy in multiple sclerosis. Trimming removed 5 bases from V and 1 base from J, with 10 bases in between. Germline V gene sequence: CDR1 LNHDA, CDR2 SQIVND (reference sequence). The CDR3 sequence is 14 residues long. Sequencing used immunoSEQ multiplex PCR; TCRdb keeps in-frame clones, though not all of them. The sample yields around 56,000 clones, more than 85% seen once. The J gene is TRBJ2-3, the V gene TRBV19; possible D gene TRBD1, 6 bases. This clonotype was obtained from a female donor with multiple sclerosis, enrolled in a pregnancy study. The input for sequencing was CD4+ T cells from peripheral blood mononuclear cells, taken in the third trimester of pregnancy. The DNA for the CDR3 is TGTGCCAGTAGTTATCGACAGGGCACAGATACGCAGTATTTT. Encoded protein: CASSYRQGTDTQYF.